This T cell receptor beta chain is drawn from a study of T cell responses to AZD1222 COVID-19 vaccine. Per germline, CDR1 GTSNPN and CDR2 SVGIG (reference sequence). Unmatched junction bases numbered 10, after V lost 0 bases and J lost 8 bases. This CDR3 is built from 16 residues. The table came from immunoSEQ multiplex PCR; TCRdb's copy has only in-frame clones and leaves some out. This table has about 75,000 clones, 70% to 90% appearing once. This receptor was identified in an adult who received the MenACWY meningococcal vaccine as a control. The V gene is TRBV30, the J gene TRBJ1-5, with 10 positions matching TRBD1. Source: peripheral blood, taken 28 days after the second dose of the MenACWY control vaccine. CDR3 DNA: TGTGCCTGGAGTGTAAGGGGACAGGGGCATCTTAAGCCCCAGCATTTT. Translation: CAWSVRGQGHLKPQHF.